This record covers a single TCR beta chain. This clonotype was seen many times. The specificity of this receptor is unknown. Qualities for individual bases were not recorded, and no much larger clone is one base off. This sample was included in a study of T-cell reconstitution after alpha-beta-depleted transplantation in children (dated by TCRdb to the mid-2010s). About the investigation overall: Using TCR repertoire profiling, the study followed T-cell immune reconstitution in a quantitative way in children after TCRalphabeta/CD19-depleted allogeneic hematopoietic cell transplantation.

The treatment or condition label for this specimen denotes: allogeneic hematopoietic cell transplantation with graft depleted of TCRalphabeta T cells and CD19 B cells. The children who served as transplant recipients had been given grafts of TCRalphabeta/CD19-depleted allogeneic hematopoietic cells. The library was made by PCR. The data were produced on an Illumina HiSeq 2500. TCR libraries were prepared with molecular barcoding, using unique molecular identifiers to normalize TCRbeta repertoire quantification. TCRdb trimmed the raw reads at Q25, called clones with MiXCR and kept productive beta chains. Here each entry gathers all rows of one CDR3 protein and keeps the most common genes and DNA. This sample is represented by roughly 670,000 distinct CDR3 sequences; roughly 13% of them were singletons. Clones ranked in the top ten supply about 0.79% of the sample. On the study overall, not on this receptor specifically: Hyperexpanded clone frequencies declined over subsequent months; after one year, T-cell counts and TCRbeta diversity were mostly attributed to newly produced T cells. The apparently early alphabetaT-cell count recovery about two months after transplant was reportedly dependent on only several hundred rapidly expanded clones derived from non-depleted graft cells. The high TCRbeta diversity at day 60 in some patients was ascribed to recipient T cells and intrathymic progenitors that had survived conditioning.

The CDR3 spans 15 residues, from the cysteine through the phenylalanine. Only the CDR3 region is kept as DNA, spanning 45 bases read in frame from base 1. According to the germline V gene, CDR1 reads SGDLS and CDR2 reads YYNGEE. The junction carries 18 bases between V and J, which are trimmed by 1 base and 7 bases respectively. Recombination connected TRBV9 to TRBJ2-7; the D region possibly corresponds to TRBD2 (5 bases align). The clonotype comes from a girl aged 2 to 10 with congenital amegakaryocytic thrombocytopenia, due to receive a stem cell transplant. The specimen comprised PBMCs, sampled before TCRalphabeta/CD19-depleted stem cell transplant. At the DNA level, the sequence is TGTGCCAGCAGCGTAATACCGACCGGGATGATAGAGCAGTACTTC. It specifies CASSVIPTGMIEQYF.